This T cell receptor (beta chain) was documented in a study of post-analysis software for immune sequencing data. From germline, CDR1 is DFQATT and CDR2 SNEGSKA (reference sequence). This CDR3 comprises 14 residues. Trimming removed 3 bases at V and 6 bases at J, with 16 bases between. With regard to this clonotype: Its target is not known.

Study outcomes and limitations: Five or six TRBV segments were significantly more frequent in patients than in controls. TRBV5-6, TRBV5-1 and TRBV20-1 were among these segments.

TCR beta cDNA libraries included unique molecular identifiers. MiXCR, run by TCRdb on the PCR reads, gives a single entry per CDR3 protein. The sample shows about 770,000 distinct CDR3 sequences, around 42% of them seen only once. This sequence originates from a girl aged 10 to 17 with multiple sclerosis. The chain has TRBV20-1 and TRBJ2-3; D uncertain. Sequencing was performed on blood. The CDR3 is CSASPPHGLDTQYF. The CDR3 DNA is TGCAGTGCTAGTCCCCCCCATGGTTTGGATACGCAGTATTTT.